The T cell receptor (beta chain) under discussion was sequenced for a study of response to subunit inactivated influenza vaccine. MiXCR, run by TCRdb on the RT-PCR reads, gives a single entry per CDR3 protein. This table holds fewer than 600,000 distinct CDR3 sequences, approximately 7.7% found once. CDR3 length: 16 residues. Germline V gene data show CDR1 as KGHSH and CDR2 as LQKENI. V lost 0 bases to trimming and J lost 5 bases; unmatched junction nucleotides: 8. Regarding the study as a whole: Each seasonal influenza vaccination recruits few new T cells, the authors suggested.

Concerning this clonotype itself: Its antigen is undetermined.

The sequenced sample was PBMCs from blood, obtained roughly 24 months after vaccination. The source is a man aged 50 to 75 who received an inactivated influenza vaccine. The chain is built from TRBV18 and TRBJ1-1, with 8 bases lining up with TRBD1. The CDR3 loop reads CASSPPRGQGSTEAFF. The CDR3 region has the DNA TGTGCCAGCTCACCACCTCGAGGACAGGGAAGTACTGAAGCTTTCTTT.